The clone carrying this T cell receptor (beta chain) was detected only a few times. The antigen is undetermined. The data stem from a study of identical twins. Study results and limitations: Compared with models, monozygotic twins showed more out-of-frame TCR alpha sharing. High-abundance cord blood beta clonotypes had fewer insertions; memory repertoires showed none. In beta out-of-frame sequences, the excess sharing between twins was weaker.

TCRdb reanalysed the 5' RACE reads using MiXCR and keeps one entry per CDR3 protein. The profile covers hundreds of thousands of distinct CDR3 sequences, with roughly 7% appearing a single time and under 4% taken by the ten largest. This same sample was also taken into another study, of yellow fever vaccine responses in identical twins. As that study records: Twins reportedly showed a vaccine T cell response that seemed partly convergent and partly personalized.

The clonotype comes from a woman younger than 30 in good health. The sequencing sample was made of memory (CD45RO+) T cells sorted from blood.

CDR3 region: CASSLEDRPQHF. CDR3 coding DNA: TGTGCCAGCAGCTTAGAGGACAGACCCCAGCATTTT. This chain joins TRBV7-9 and TRBJ1-5; D is possibly TRBD1 (6 bases). The V gene's germline CDR1 is SEHNR and CDR2 FQNEAQ (reference sequence). V gave up 1 base and J gave up 10 bases, with 8 bases separating them. The CDR3 is 12 residues long. Full variable domain (remainder filled in from reference TRBV7-9 and TRBJ1-5): DTGVSQNPRHKITKRGQNVTFRCDPISEHNRLYWYRQTLGQGPEFLTYFQNEAQLEKSRLLSDRFSAERPKGSFSTLEIQRTEQGDSAMYLCASSLEDRPQHFGDGTRLSIL.